This TCR beta chain appears in the sequencing data of a study of neurological immune-mediated disorders. cDNA synthesis was performed by 5'RACE with 10-nucleotide random UMIs. From the 5' RACE reads, TCRdb called clonotypes with MiXCR, one entry per CDR3 protein. Among about 36,000 distinct CDR3 sequences, roughly 11% were seen once, and the ten largest hold around 3.9%. Trimming cost V 3 bases and J 3 bases, with 12 bases left between them. Germline assignment: CDR1 SNHLY and CDR2 FYNNEI. The CDR3 runs 14 residues. This clonotype was observed at least ten times. As to time point: technical triplicate 1. The unsorted libraries originated from 2 million PBMCs kept at -80 C.

This clonotype was obtained from a man aged 60 to 75 with HTLV-1-associated myelopathy (HAM/TSP). Input material: PBMCs. The V and J genes are TRBV2 and TRBJ2-7; possible D gene TRBD2, 6 bases. CDR3 in amino acids: CASSEQRRGYEQYF. The CDR3 DNA is TGTGCCAGCAGTGAGCAGCGGAGGGGCTACGAGCAGTACTTC.